These 25 T cell receptor beta chains were all obtained from the same sample, sequenced in a study of blood T cell repertoires in COVID-19. TCRdb's copy holds only in-frame clones and misses some; the assay was immunoSEQ multiplex PCR. The data show under 350,000 clones, about 86% seen once. The sample taken for sequencing was PBMCs or T cells enriched from blood (not recorded which). These receptors all come from a woman aged 40-49 years with acute COVID-19.

This chain joins TRBV18 and TRBJ1-5; 11 bases match TRBD1. CDR3 length: 14 residues. CDR1 is KGHSH and CDR2 is LQKENI in the germline V gene. The V and J ends lost 5 bases and 5 bases, in that order; junction bases with no gene match: 2. The CDR3 DNA follows: TGTGCCAGCTCATGGACAGGGGGCGATCAGCCCCAGCATTTT. Translated, it gives CASSWTGGDQPQHF.

The gene calls are TRBV9 and TRBJ1-1; maybe TRBD1 (6 bases). The CDR3 has 15 amino acids. Germline lookup yields CDR1 SGDLS and CDR2 YYNGEE. Trimming took 0 bases from V and 3 from J, leaving 12 bases between them. The CDR3 reads CASSVEAGGHTEAFF. The CDR3 DNA sequence: TGTGCCAGCAGCGTAGAAGCGGGGGGGCACACTGAAGCTTTCTTT.

This chain uses TRBV5-4 with TRBJ1-1; maybe TRBD1 (6 bases). V was cut by 3 bases and J by 4 bases, with 13 bases left in between. The V gene's germline CDR1 is SGHNT and CDR2 YYREEE (reference sequence). The CDR3 covers 14 residues. The CDR3 sequence: CASSSTGLSTEAFF. CDR3 DNA: TGTGCCAGCAGCTCAACAGGGTTGAGCACTGAAGCTTTCTTT.

The chain combines TRBV7-2 with TRBJ2-1; D unclear. The V gene's germline CDR1 is SGHTA and CDR2 FQGNSA. The CDR3 has 14 amino acids. Trimming pared 6 bases from V and 4 bases from J, leaving 13 bases between. The CDR3 is CASRRPAEYNEQFF. CDR3 DNA: TGTGCCAGCAGGCGCCCGGCGGAGTACAATGAGCAGTTCTTC. The full variable domain, rest sourced from reference TRBV7-2 and TRBJ2-1, is GAGVSQSPSNKVTEKGKDVELRCDPISGHTALYWYRQSLGQGLEFLIYFQGNSAPDKSGLPSDRFSAERTGGSVSTLTIQRTQQEDSAVYLCASRRPAEYNEQFFGPGTRLTVL.

This clone was detected once. The chain combines TRBV9 with TRBJ1-2; no clear D. Trimming removed 3 bases at V and 6 bases at J, with 12 bases between. This CDR3 is built from 13 residues. Germline lookup yields CDR1 SGDLS and CDR2 YYNGEE. The CDR3 loop is CASSGRYADGYTF. CDR3 in DNA: TGTGCCAGCAGCGGACGATATGCGGATGGCTACACCTTC.

DNA for the CDR3: TGCGCCAGCAGCTTGGTAGGGGACTACGAGCAGTACTTC. Encoded protein: CASSLVGDYEQYF. The rearrangement links TRBV5-1 to TRBJ2-7; perhaps TRBD1 as D (5 bases). The ends were cut back, 0 bases at V and 3 bases at J, with 7 bases in the middle. Germline V gene lookup returns CDR1 SGHRS and CDR2 YFSETQ. The CDR3 contains 13 residues.

This rearrangement joins TRBV7-9 to TRBJ1-4, with 9 bases matching TRBD1. This CDR3 is built from 15 residues. Looked up from germline, CDR1 is SEHNR and CDR2 is FQNEAQ (reference sequence). Losses at the gene ends were 6 bases for V and 3 bases for J; bases not matched to a gene: 5. The CDR3 protein is CASRTQGAANEKLFF. CDR3 sequence (DNA): TGTGCCAGCAGGACACAGGGGGCTGCTAATGAAAAACTGTTTTTT.

The genes are TRBV19 and TRBJ2-1, with 12 bases aligning to TRBD2. V trimming: 7 bases; J trimming: 4 bases; junction bases outside the gene matches: 8. The CDR3 is made up of 16 amino acids. Germline V lookup: CDR1 LNHDA, CDR2 SQIVND (reference sequence). The CDR3 coding sequence is TGTGCCAGTATAAGGACTAGCGGGGCGGCGTACAATGAGCAGTTCTTC. Amino acid sequence: CASIRTSGAAYNEQFF.

The J gene is TRBJ2-5, the V gene TRBV19, with D possibly being TRBD1 (6 bases). This CDR3 has 15 residues. The germline V and J ends were trimmed by 3 bases and 5 bases, with 16 bases remaining between them. CDR1 LNHDA and CDR2 SQIVND come from the germline V gene (reference sequence). CDR3 sequence: CASSMTPQGGETQYF. The CDR3 nucleotides are TGTGCCAGTAGTATGACCCCACAGGGCGGGGAGACCCAGTACTTC.

This chain uses TRBV5-4 with TRBJ1-2; a weak D match, TRBD1 (6 bases). This CDR3 comprises 13 residues. V gave up 3 bases and J gave up 3 bases, with 9 bases separating them. Germline V lookup: CDR1 SGHNT, CDR2 YYREEE (reference sequence). The chain's CDR3 is CASSSTGYYGYTF. CDR3 sequence (DNA): TGTGCCAGCAGCTCCACAGGGTACTATGGCTACACCTTC.

This sequence joins TRBV5-1 and TRBJ1-1; TRBD1 agrees at 7 bases. CDR3 length: 14 residues. With 4 bases clipped from V and 4 bases from J, the junction kept 7 bases outside the gene matches. The V gene's germline CDR1 is SGHRS and CDR2 YFSETQ. CDR3 DNA: TGCGCCAGCAGCCCCGACAGGGTAGGCACTGAAGCTTTCTTT. Protein sequence: CASSPDRVGTEAFF.

J is TRBJ2-3 and V is TRBV9; 7 bases fit TRBD2. CDR1 and CDR2 (germline): SGDLS, YYNGEE. The CDR3 is made up of 16 amino acids. V lost 4 bases to trimming and J lost 0 bases; unmatched junction nucleotides: 8. In nucleotides, the CDR3 is TGTGCCAGCAGCCTGGGGGGGGTAGCTAGCACAGATACGCAGTATTTT. Amino acid sequence: CASSLGGVASTDTQYF.

This rearrangement joins TRBV5-8 to TRBJ2-7, with 9 bases identical to TRBD1. Germline CDR1 and CDR2: SGHTS and YDEGEE. J lost 2 bases, V lost 4 bases, and 7 bases had no gene match. CDR3 length: 15 residues. The CDR3: CASSRGDRATYEQYF. Here the CDR3 DNA reads TGTGCCAGCAGCCGCGGGGACAGGGCAACCTACGAGCAGTACTTC. The full variable domain, with the rest looked up from reference TRBV5-8 and TRBJ2-7, is EAGVTQSPTHLIKTRGQQATLRCSPISGHTSVYWYQQALGLGLQFLLWYDEGEERNRGNFPPRFSGRQFPNYSSELNVNALELEDSALYLCASSRGDRATYEQYFGPGTRLTVT.

CDR3 in DNA: TGTGCCAGCAGCCACCGGACAGGGGGTAACTATGGCTACACCTTC. Its protein is CASSHRTGGNYGYTF. The V call is TRBV7-8, the J call TRBJ1-2, with 10 bases that match TRBD1. The length of the CDR3 is 15 residues. V lost 5 bases and J lost 1; bases outside the gene matches: 4. Germline V CDR1 and CDR2: SGHVS, FQNEAQ.

There are a few counts of this clone. The rearrangement uses TRBV21-1 and TRBJ2-6; TRBD2 is the table's D call and was not checked against the DNA. TRBV21-1 corresponds to a pseudogene. The CDR3 has 17 residues. CDR3 nucleotides: TGTGCCGGGAGGGTCTCCGGACCGAAATCTGGGGCCAACGTCCTGACTTTC. As protein: CAGRVSGPKSGANVLTF.

The rearrangement uses TRBV15 and TRBJ2-3; weak D call: TRBD2 (6 bases). Looked up from germline, CDR1 is LNHNV and CDR2 is YYDKDF (reference sequence). The CDR3 has 17 residues. V lost 3 bases to trimming and J lost 1 base, with 17 bases between them. CDR3 amino acids: CATSSLRDLPRTDTQYF. The CDR3 DNA follows: TGTGCCACCAGCAGCCTCCGGGACTTACCTCGCACAGATACGCAGTATTTT.

This clone was counted a few times. This chain links TRBV11-2 with TRBJ1-4; TRBD1 agrees at 10 bases. CDR1 and CDR2 from the germline V gene are SGHAT and FQNNGV. V shed 2 bases, J shed 13 bases, and the junction held 4 bases outside the gene matches. The CDR3 length is 13 residues. The DNA for the CDR3 is TGTGCCAGCAGCTTATCGGACAGGGGGGGACTGTTTTTT. It yields the protein CASSLSDRGGLFF.

This chain joins TRBV6-6 and TRBJ2-2, with 10 bases lining up with TRBD1. V dropped 11 bases and J dropped 2; count of bases not matched to a gene: 5. The length of the CDR3 is 14 residues. CDR1 and CDR2 from the germline V gene are MNHNY and SVGAGI (reference sequence). The CDR3 nucleotides are TGTGCCGGCGGGACAGGGGATAACACCGGGGAGCTGTTTTTT. Its protein product is CAGGTGDNTGELFF.

The V call is TRBV7-6, the J call TRBJ2-1, with a possible D match to TRBD2 (6 bases). The germline V and J ends were trimmed by 5 bases and 10 bases, with 12 bases remaining between them. Per germline, CDR1 SGHVS and CDR2 FNYEAQ. The length of the CDR3 is 12 residues. The CDR3 region has the DNA TGTGCCAGCAGCGGGACTTTTGGGGAGCAGTTCTTC. This translates into CASSGTFGEQFF.

The chain employs TRBV5-6 and TRBJ1-1, with 7 bases lining up with TRBD1. Germline V gene lookup returns CDR1 SGHDT and CDR2 YYEEEE. This CDR3 region has 15 residues. The V segment lost 4 bases and the J segment 0 bases; nucleotides outside the gene matches: 6. Here the CDR3 DNA reads TGTGCCAGCAGCCCAATACAGGGGCTGAACACTGAAGCTTTCTTT. Amino acids: CASSPIQGLNTEAFF. Combining the CDR3 with reference TRBV5-6 and TRBJ1-1 gives the whole variable domain DAGVTQSPTHLIKTRGQQVTLRCSPKSGHDTVSWYQQALGQGPQFIFQYYEEEERQRGNFPDRFSGHQFPNYSSELNVNALLLGDSALYLCASSPIQGLNTEAFFGQGTRLTVV.

V usage is TRBV19 and J usage is TRBJ2-2, with TRBD2 identical over 7 bases. This CDR3 is built from 17 residues. V was clipped by 6 bases and J by 4 bases; unmatched bases: 14. The germline V gene has CDR1 LNHDA and CDR2 SQIVND (reference sequence). The CDR3, as DNA: TGTGCCAGTAGCACCGGGGGAGGGCAGGGTCGCACCGGGGAGCTGTTTTTT. This sequence encodes CASSTGGGQGRTGELFF.

Only one count was recorded for this clone. This chain links TRBV5-1 with TRBJ2-6; a weak D match, TRBD2 (6 bases). Germline CDR1 SGHRS, CDR2 YFSETQ. This CDR3 has 17 residues. The V and J ends lost 4 bases and 0 bases respectively, with 14 bases between them. Here the CDR3 DNA reads TGCGCCAGCAGCCGACGGGGAGGAGCCTCTGGGGCCAACGTCCTGACTTTC. It translates to CASSRRGGASGANVLTF.

The chain employs TRBV5-6 and TRBJ1-5, with D perhaps TRBD1 (6 bases). Per the germline V gene, CDR1 is SGHDT and CDR2 is YYEEEE. Trimming stripped 4 bases from V and 1 base from J, with 12 bases between. The CDR3 loop spans 15 amino acids. The CDR3 reads CASSRRTESNQPQHF. Written as DNA, the CDR3 is TGTGCCAGCAGCCGCCGGACAGAGAGCAATCAGCCCCAGCATTTT.

This chain links TRBV5-6 with TRBJ1-1; D ambiguous. From germline, CDR1 is SGHDT and CDR2 YYEEEE. Trimming stripped 0 bases from V and 1 base from J, with 13 bases between. CDR3 size: 16 residues. The CDR3 is CASSLAAGAGNTEAFF. CDR3 sequence (DNA): TGTGCCAGCAGCTTGGCTGCGGGCGCTGGGAACACTGAAGCTTTCTTT.

J is TRBJ2-5 and V is TRBV7-2, with 9 bases matching TRBD1. Per the germline V gene, CDR1 is SGHTA and CDR2 is FQGNSA. The CDR3 is made up of 17 amino acids. J was trimmed by 2 bases and V by 2 bases; bases with no gene match: 9. The CDR3 DNA is TGTGCCAGCAGCTTAATACCATACAGGGGGCTGCAAGAGACCCAGTACTTC. Protein sequence: CASSLIPYRGLQETQYF. Combining the CDR3 with reference TRBV7-2 and TRBJ2-5 gives the whole variable domain GAGVSQSPSNKVTEKGKDVELRCDPISGHTALYWYRQSLGQGLEFLIYFQGNSAPDKSGLPSDRFSAERTGGSVSTLTIQRTQQEDSAVYLCASSLIPYRGLQETQYFGPGTRLLVL.